Each of the 29 T cell receptor beta chains below was sequenced from the same sample in a study of shared clonotypes between healthy human individuals. The protocol was immunoSEQ multiplex PCR, while the TCRdb copy is restricted to in-frame clones and leaves out a portion. The sample shows 2,500,000 or so clones, 92% of them seen only once. The specimen sequenced was naive CD4+ T cells from PBMCs. Subset denoted: CD45RA+ positively selected. These receptor sequences come from a man between 18 and 35 years old in good health. Some clones in this sample may be carry-over from other donors' samples.

V is TRBV6-1 and J is TRBJ2-3, with D possibly being TRBD1 or TRBD2 (5 bases each). The length of the CDR3 is 14 residues. The germline V gene encodes CDR1 MNHNS and CDR2 SASEGT. Trimming shortened V by 4 bases and J by 0 bases, and 8 bases separated the two germline ends. The CDR3 is CASSVGPSTDTQYF. In nucleotides, the CDR3 is TGTGCCAGCAGTGTGGGACCTAGCACAGATACGCAGTATTTT.

The chain is built from TRBV7-2 and TRBJ1-3; D gene unclear. There are 16 residues in the CDR3. In germline, CDR1 is SGHTA, CDR2 FQGNSA. Trimming took 5 bases from V and 4 from J, leaving 18 bases between them. CDR3 protein: CASSPNRVTPGNTIYF. The CDR3 DNA reads as TGTGCCAGCAGCCCGAACAGAGTAACACCCGGAAACACCATATATTTT.

The chain joins TRBV4-1 to TRBJ2-3; 9 nucleotides line up with TRBD2. Trimming cost V 4 bases and J 4 bases; bases outside gene matches: 9. Germline CDR1 is MGHRA and CDR2 is YSYEKL. The CDR3 contains 16 residues. CDR3 DNA: TGCGCCAGCAGCCCTTTAGCGGGGGCACGCCCAGATACGCAGTATTTT. Translated, it gives CASSPLAGARPDTQYF.

The rearrangement uses TRBV28 and TRBJ2-4; 12 nucleotides match TRBD2. Germline-derived CDR1 and CDR2 are MDHEN and SYDVKM. V lost 5 bases and J lost 6; bases outside the gene matches: 8. The CDR3 loop spans 16 amino acids. For the CDR3, the DNA is TGTGCCAGCAGTCGAAGACTAGCGGGAGATGCAAACATTCAGTACTTC. This encodes CASSRRLAGDANIQYF. Full variable domain (outside the CDR3, taken from reference TRBV28 and TRBJ2-4): DVKVTQSSRYLVKRTGEKVFLECVQDMDHENMFWYRQDPGLGLRLIYFSYDVKMKEKGDIPEGYSVSREKKERFSLILESASTNQTSMYLCASSRRLAGDANIQYFGAGTRLSVL.

V and J are TRBV28 and TRBJ2-5; tentatively, D is TRBD1 (6 bases). The CDR3 has 14 residues. Per the germline V gene, CDR1 is MDHEN and CDR2 is SYDVKM. V dropped 4 bases and J dropped 1 base, with 10 bases sitting between them. CDR3 sequence: CASSSDRTQETQYF. The CDR3 coding sequence is TGTGCCAGCAGTTCCGACAGGACCCAAGAGACCCAGTACTTC.

V usage is TRBV19 and J usage is TRBJ2-5, with D perhaps matching TRBD1 (6 bases). The CDR3 spans 15 residues. The V gene's germline CDR1 is LNHDA and CDR2 SQIVND (reference sequence). Between the trimmed V and J ends, which lost 2 bases and 5 bases, there was a span of 15 bases. Here the CDR3 DNA reads TGTGCCAGTAGTATATCTACAGGGCAGGGCGAGACCCAGTACTTC. The encoded protein is CASSISTGQGETQYF.

V gene TRBV11-2 combines with J gene TRBJ2-3; D might be TRBD1 (6 bases). Germline assignment: CDR1 SGHAT and CDR2 FQNNGV. V was pared by 5 bases and J by 7 bases, with 16 bases between. The CDR3 is 14 residues long. In DNA form, the CDR3 reads TGTGCCAGCAGCAGACAACAGGGACCGAATACGCAGTATTTT. Protein product: CASSRQQGPNTQYF.

Remarks on this clone: The same CDR3 arises from other DNA sequences in this sample as well. This chain joins TRBV30 and TRBJ2-6; D unclear. V lost 0 bases to trimming and J lost 4 bases, with 4 bases between them. The V gene's germline CDR1 is GTSNPN and CDR2 SVGIG (reference sequence). CDR3 size: 13 residues. The CDR3 loop is CAWSVGGANVLTF. The CDR3 DNA follows: TGTGCCTGGAGTGTAGGGGGGGCCAACGTCCTGACTTTC.

The rearrangement links TRBV18 to TRBJ1-5, with 8 bases aligning to TRBD1. This CDR3 spans 15 amino acids. The V gene end was trimmed by 3 bases and the J gene end by 6 bases; junction bases not matched to a gene: 7. Germline CDR1 KGHSH, CDR2 LQKENI. The DNA of the CDR3 is TGTGCCAGCTCACCCCCAGGGGGCAGTAGTCAGCCCCAGCATTTT. This sequence encodes CASSPPGGSSQPQHF.

As DNA, the CDR3 is TGTGCCAGCCGTTTAGAAGGGGCATCGGACACTGAAGCTTTCTTT. Translating it yields CASRLEGASDTEAFF. The gene calls are TRBV2 and TRBJ1-1, with a possible D match to TRBD1 (5 bases). This CDR3 has 15 amino acids. CDR1 SNHLY and CDR2 FYNNEI come from the germline V gene. The V end was cut by 8 bases, the J end by 3 bases, with 19 bases between.

CDR3 in amino acids: CASSETTSGGNEQFF. The CDR3 DNA reads as TGTGCCAGCAGTGAAACCACTAGCGGTGGCAATGAGCAGTTCTTC. The rearrangement joins TRBV6-1 to TRBJ2-1; TRBD2 matches at 8 bases. Germline V CDR1 and CDR2: MNHNS, SASEGT. With V trimmed by 2 bases and J by 6 bases, 6 bases remained unmatched. This CDR3 has 15 amino acids.

The chain uses TRBV6-5 and TRBJ2-4; D is unclear. This CDR3 spans 16 amino acids. Germline CDR1 is MNHEY and CDR2 is SVGAGI. V was cut by 0 bases and J by 0 bases, with 9 bases left in between. CDR3 nucleotides: TGTGCCAGCAGTTACTCTCATTCATTAGCCAAAAACATTCAGTACTTC. This codes for CASSYSHSLAKNIQYF.

This clone was counted once. V usage is TRBV6-1 and J usage is TRBJ1-1; TRBD1 matches at 10 bases. This CDR3 spans 16 amino acids. J gave up 1 base and V 3 bases, and 5 bases lay outside the gene matches. Germline V gene data show CDR1 as MNHNS and CDR2 as SASEGT. The CDR3 region is CASSDPGQGWNTEAFF. The CDR3 region has the DNA TGTGCCAGCAGTGATCCGGGACAGGGGTGGAACACTGAAGCTTTCTTT.

V usage is TRBV5-1 and J usage is TRBJ1-2; unclear D gene. Germline CDR1 and CDR2: SGHRS and YFSETQ. CDR3 length equals 14 residues. V dropped 4 bases and J dropped 10 bases, with 20 bases sitting between them. The CDR3, as DNA: TGCGCCAGCAGCGTAACCCCCGGGCCGATGAACTACACCTTC. Translating gives CASSVTPGPMNYTF.

J is TRBJ1-1 and V is TRBV6-5; unclear D gene. This CDR3 comprises 12 residues. The germline V gene has CDR1 MNHEY and CDR2 SVGAGI. V lost 5 bases and J 0 bases, leaving 4 bases between the germline ends. The CDR3 sequence: CASSGLNTEAFF. CDR3 nucleotide sequence: TGTGCCAGCAGTGGATTGAACACTGAAGCTTTCTTT.

J is TRBJ1-1 and V is TRBV7-2; TRBD1 is a possible D gene (5 bases). V lost 6 bases to trimming and J lost 10 bases, with 12 bases between them. CDR1 and CDR2 (germline): SGHTA, FQGNSA. This CDR3 region has 11 residues. CDR3 nucleotides: TGTGCCAGCAGGTACCCCGGGGGAGCTTTCTTT. It specifies CASRYPGGAFF.

This clone has just a few counts. The chain joins TRBV6-5 to TRBJ2-5; D is ambiguous. Trimming pared 2 bases from V and 7 bases from J, leaving 5 bases between. CDR3 size: 11 residues. The V gene's germline CDR1 is MNHEY and CDR2 SVGAGI. The DNA for the CDR3 is TGTGCCAGCAGTTACATGGGGACCCAGTACTTC. Translating it yields CASSYMGTQYF.

The chain uses TRBV7-3 and TRBJ2-3; D is uncertain. V gave up 0 bases and J gave up 8 bases, with 12 bases separating them. This CDR3 has 14 residues. In germline, CDR1 is SGHTA, CDR2 FQGTGA. The CDR3 spells CASSLTEIAATQYF. The CDR3 DNA reads as TGTGCCAGCAGCTTAACGGAAATAGCTGCTACGCAGTATTTT.

The chain employs TRBV5-4 and TRBJ2-3; 7 nucleotides align to TRBD2. Germline V lookup: CDR1 SGHNT, CDR2 YYREEE (reference sequence). The CDR3 is made up of 16 amino acids. With V trimmed by 0 bases and J by 2 bases, 6 bases remained unmatched. The CDR3 loop reads CASSLASGAVTDTQYF. CDR3 DNA: TGTGCCAGCAGCTTGGCCAGCGGGGCGGTCACAGATACGCAGTATTTT.

The chain links TRBV6-1 to TRBJ1-5; no clear D gene. This CDR3 is 15 amino acids long. Germline CDR1 MNHNS, CDR2 SASEGT. Trimming pared 4 bases from V and 0 bases from J, leaving 10 bases between. The DNA of the CDR3 is TGTGCCAGCAGTGGGTACTTGACTAGCAATCAGCCCCAGCATTTT. Translated, it gives CASSGYLTSNQPQHF.

This clone was seen more than once but under ten times. CDR3 amino acids: CASSSGTSGLRGRETQYF. CDR3 nucleotide sequence: TGTGCCAGCAGCTCGGGGACTAGCGGCCTTAGGGGCAGGGAGACCCAGTACTTC. This rearrangement joins TRBV11-1 to TRBJ2-5, with 11 bases that match TRBD2. Germline V gives CDR1 SGHAT, CDR2 FQDESV (reference sequence). This CDR3 contains 18 residues. With V trimmed by 4 bases and J by 5 bases, 15 bases remained unmatched.

The chain employs TRBV5-4 and TRBJ2-1, with D perhaps matching TRBD1 or TRBD2 (6 bases each). The germline CDR1 and CDR2 sequences are SGHNT and YYREEE (reference sequence). Trimming stripped 5 bases from V and 8 bases from J, with 20 bases between. The CDR3 runs to 15 residues. The CDR3 nucleotides are TGTGCCAGCAGGACGGGGGCGGGATCGAGAGATGAGCAGTTCTTC. The encoded protein is CASRTGAGSRDEQFF.

The chain carries TRBV5-1 and TRBJ2-7, with D perhaps TRBD2 (5 bases). V lost 1 base to trimming and J lost 0 bases, with 14 bases between them. CDR3 length: 16 residues. In germline, CDR1 is SGHRS, CDR2 YFSETQ. CDR3 sequence reads: CASSLFGGPSSYEQYF. In DNA, the CDR3 is TGCGCCAGCAGCTTGTTCGGCGGGCCGAGCTCCTACGAGCAGTACTTC.

The V call is TRBV5-1, the J call TRBJ2-1; 12 positions agree with TRBD2. Germline CDR1 reads SGHRS; CDR2 reads YFSETQ. The CDR3 consists of 16 residues. J lost 7 bases, V lost 1 base, and 6 bases had no gene match. The CDR3 DNA is TGCGCCAGCAGCTTGTTAGAGACTAGCGGGAGTAATGAGCAGTTCTTC. It is translated as CASSLLETSGSNEQFF.

The chain uses TRBV5-1 and TRBJ2-5, with TRBD1 matching 7 bases. There are 16 residues in the CDR3. J was trimmed by 2 bases and V by 4 bases; bases with no gene match: 11. Looked up from germline, CDR1 is SGHRS and CDR2 is YFSETQ. The CDR3 loop reads CASSQGTAGGQETQYF. Here the CDR3 DNA reads TGCGCCAGCAGCCAGGGGACAGCCGGTGGGCAAGAGACCCAGTACTTC. The whole variable domain, remainder taken from reference TRBV5-1 and TRBJ2-5, is KAGVTQTPRYLIKTRGQQVTLSCSPISGHRSVSWYQQTPGQGLQFLFEYFSETQRNKGNFPGRFSGRQFSNSRSEMNVSTLELGDSALYLCASSQGTAGGQETQYFGPGTRLLVL.

The CDR3 spells CASSQSVGQGAQPLTPNYGYTF. The CDR3 DNA reads as TGCGCCAGCAGCCAGAGTGTGGGACAGGGGGCCCAACCGCTCACTCCTAACTATGGCTACACCTTC. The chain is built from TRBV4-3 and TRBJ1-2; TRBD1 agrees at 12 bases. The CDR3 runs 22 residues. From germline, CDR1 is LGHNA and CDR2 YSLEER. V was pared by 3 bases and J by 0 bases, with 20 bases of the junction left unmatched.

V is TRBV10-3 and J is TRBJ1-4; possible D gene TRBD1, 6 bases. The CDR3 contains 15 residues. Per the germline V gene, CDR1 is ENHRY and CDR2 is SYGVKD. Trimming took off 2 bases at V and 8 bases at J, with 15 bases between the two ends. CDR3 amino acids: CAISEGGTLSEKLFF. The CDR3 DNA sequence: TGTGCCATCAGTGAGGGGGGGACACTTTCGGAAAAACTGTTTTTT.

Here the CDR3 DNA reads TGTGCCAGCAGCTTAGGTTCGTCAGGGCCCTACGAGCAGTACTTC. Protein product: CASSLGSSGPYEQYF. This rearrangement joins TRBV7-6 to TRBJ2-7; TRBD1 might be the D (5 bases). The CDR3 is 15 amino acids. Germline V gene lookup returns CDR1 SGHVS and CDR2 FNYEAQ. V was shortened by 1 base and J by 2 bases, with 12 bases between the two germline ends.

The chain employs TRBV5-1 and TRBJ2-1, with D perhaps TRBD2 (6 bases). Trimming took off 1 base at V and 7 bases at J, with 15 bases between the two ends. The CDR3 is 15 amino acids. CDR1 SGHRS and CDR2 YFSETQ come from the germline V gene. CDR3 amino acids: CASSLMSNRGNEQFF. The DNA for the CDR3 is TGCGCCAGCAGCTTGATGTCTAACCGGGGGAATGAGCAGTTCTTC.